Listed here are 10 T cell receptor beta chains from one sample, sequenced in a study of blood T cell repertoires in COVID-19. Data came from immunoSEQ multiplex PCR; TCRdb stores just in-frame clones and leaves some out. The sample lists 61,000 or so clones; roughly 84% were seen once. Sequencing was carried out using peripheral blood. Every receptor here comes from a woman in her 70s with acute or convalescent COVID-19.

The chain joins TRBV9 to TRBJ1-1, with D maybe TRBD1 (5 bases). CDR1 SGDLS and CDR2 YYNGEE come from the germline V gene. The CDR3 covers 13 residues. Trimming took off 7 bases at V and 1 base at J, with 11 bases between the two ends. CDR3 coding DNA: TGTGCCAGCGCCCCGGGGGGGAACACTGAAGCTTTCTTT. Encoded protein: CASAPGGNTEAFF.

This chain links TRBV28 with TRBJ1-5; 8 bases are a match to TRBD1. The CDR3 extends over 16 amino acids. V shed 6 bases, J shed 4 bases, and the junction held 11 bases outside the gene matches. Germline CDR1 and CDR2: MDHEN and SYDVKM. The CDR3 nucleotides are TGTGCCAGCAGCGACCCCCAGGGGGCTTTTAATCAGCCCCAGCATTTT. It encodes CASSDPQGAFNQPQHF.

V is TRBV6-5 and J is TRBJ1-2; no clear D. Trimming removed 5 bases at V and 5 bases at J, with 9 bases between. This CDR3 contains 12 residues. CDR1 and CDR2 (germline): MNHEY, SVGAGI. CDR3 region: CASSTDGYGYTF. CDR3 bases: TGTGCCAGCAGTACTGATGGTTATGGCTACACCTTC.

The table lists this clone with a few counts. The chain has TRBV5-3 and TRBJ2-5; 9 positions match TRBD1. TRBV5-3 is classed as an ORF, of uncertain function. Trimming removed 4 bases from V and 5 bases from J; junction bases left unmatched: 6. This CDR3 spans 14 amino acids. CDR3: CARSPTGGEETQYF. DNA of the CDR3: TGTGCCAGAAGCCCAACAGGGGGCGAGGAGACCCAGTACTTC.

This chain uses TRBV6-5 with TRBJ2-6; tentatively, D is TRBD2 (6 bases). From germline, CDR1 is MNHEY and CDR2 SVGAGI. V was pared by 7 bases and J by 4 bases, with 14 bases between. There are 15 residues in the CDR3. Here the CDR3 reads CASKTSFPGANVLTF. CDR3 coding DNA: TGTGCCAGCAAAACTAGCTTCCCCGGGGCCAACGTCCTGACTTTC.

V gene TRBV27 combines with J gene TRBJ1-1; a weak D match, TRBD1 (5 bases). Germline CDR1 MNHEY, CDR2 SMNVEV (reference sequence). CDR3 length: 13 amino acids. V was trimmed by 9 bases and J by 1 base, leaving 12 bases between them. CDR3 loop: CASRGWGNTEAFF. DNA of the CDR3: TGTGCCAGTCGGGGGTGGGGGAACACTGAAGCTTTCTTT.

In its sample, this clone was seen a few times. The chain employs TRBV5-4 and TRBJ2-2, with TRBD1 matching 9 bases. The CDR3 loop spans 16 amino acids. J was trimmed by 4 bases and V by 1 base; bases with no gene match: 5. CDR1 and CDR2 from the germline V gene are SGHNT and YYREEE (reference sequence). The CDR3 sequence is CASSLIGTGRTGELFF. The CDR3 nucleotides read TGTGCCAGCAGCTTGATCGGGACAGGGCGCACCGGGGAGCTGTTTTTT. The full variable domain, its missing parts supplied by reference TRBV5-4 and TRBJ2-2, is ETGVTQSPTHLIKTRGQQVTLRCSSQSGHNTVSWYQQALGQGPQFIFQYYREEENGRGNFPPRFSGLQFPNYSSELNVNALELDDSALYLCASSLIGTGRTGELFFGEGSRLTVL.

This chain connects TRBV24-1 to TRBJ1-1; 9 bases map to TRBD1. The CDR3 contains 16 residues. Trimming took 3 bases from V and 4 from J; bases not matched to a gene: 8. CDR1 KGHDR and CDR2 SFDVKD come from the germline V gene. CDR3 residues: CATSDTRGQGGTEAFF. The CDR3 region has the DNA TGTGCCACCAGTGATACCCGGGGACAGGGAGGCACTGAAGCTTTCTTT.

The chain couples TRBV5-4 to TRBJ1-4; D might be TRBD1 (5 bases). The CDR3 loop spans 15 amino acids. Germline V gives CDR1 SGHNT, CDR2 YYREEE (reference sequence). V gave up 5 bases and J gave up 0 bases, with 11 bases separating them. This CDR3 reads CASSSAGTTNEKLFF. CDR3 bases: TGTGCCAGCAGTTCGGCAGGGACAACTAATGAAAAACTGTTTTTT.

The chain combines TRBV12-3 or TRBV12-4 with TRBJ2-3, with TRBD1 matching over 10 bases. The CDR3 loop spans 11 amino acids. The V gene end was trimmed by 5 bases and the J gene end by 13 bases; junction bases not matched to a gene: 3. Written as DNA, the CDR3 is TGTGCCAGCAGTCGCGGGACAGGGGAGTATTTT. Protein product: CASSRGTGEYF.